The 19 T cell receptor beta chains reported below all come from one sample, sequenced in a study of human T cells and chemical hapten exposure. Time point in this sample: patch test 1, 2 weeks after DPC sensitization. Treatment in this sample: therapeutic diphenylcyclopropenone sensitization with weekly scalp DPC. TCRdb reanalysed the RACE reads using MiXCR and keeps one entry per CDR3 protein. The data contain about 120,000 distinct CDR3 sequences, roughly an eighth of them singletons. This specimen was whole blood, taken in connection with sensitization to the hapten diphenylcyclopropenone (DPC). The receptor source for this set is a woman in her fifties or sixties with alopecia areata. Some clones in this sample may be carry-over from other donors' samples.

The chain has TRBV7-2 and TRBJ1-1, with TRBD1 matching 7 bases. The germline V gene has CDR1 SGHTA and CDR2 FQGNSA. After removal of 6 bases from V and 2 bases from J, the junction contained 3 bases not matched to a gene. This CDR3 comprises 13 residues. CDR3 sequence: CASRGDRNTEAFF. CDR3 nucleotide sequence: TGTGCCAGCAGAGGGGACAGAAACACTGAAGCTTTCTTT.

This clonotype was counted only a few times. The chain employs TRBV4-3 and TRBJ1-4; 7 bases fit TRBD1. From germline, CDR1 is LGHNA and CDR2 YSLEER. V trimming: 1 base; J trimming: 7 bases; junction bases outside the gene matches: 3. The CDR3 has 14 amino acids. The CDR3, as DNA: TGCGCCAGCAGCCAAGGACAGGGTGCTGAAAAACTGTTTTTT. Protein product: CASSQGQGAEKLFF.

About this clonotype itself: A much larger clone differs from this one at a single base, so this may be a read error. V gene TRBV28 combines with J gene TRBJ2-7; 7 bases match TRBD2. The CDR3 is made up of 15 amino acids. Germline V gene sequence: CDR1 MDHEN, CDR2 SYDVKM. Here the CDR3 DNA reads TGTGCCAGCAGTGCCCCCCGGGGGGTGTCCTACGAGCTGTACTTC. Its protein product is CASSAPRGVSYELYF. Filled out from reference TRBV28 and TRBJ2-7, the complete variable domain reads DVKVTQSSRYLVKRTGEKVFLECVQDMDHENMFWYRQDPGLGLRLIYFSYDVKMKEKGDIPEGYSVSREKKERFSLILESASTNQTSMYLCASSAPRGVSYELYFGPGTRLTVT.

There are a few counts of this clonotype. The chain uses TRBV18 and TRBJ2-7; D unclear. The CDR3 is 14 residues long. Trimming stripped 4 bases from V and 2 bases from J, with 12 bases between. Germline values: CDR1 KGHSH, CDR2 LQKENI. The CDR3 DNA sequence: TGTGCCAGCTCACAGTTCGACCCAGCCTACGAGCAGTACTTC. Its translation is CASSQFDPAYEQYF.

The rearrangement uses TRBV19 and TRBJ2-3, with 8 bases matching TRBD1. Germline V gene lookup returns CDR1 LNHDA and CDR2 SQIVND (reference sequence). Germline trimming cut 8 bases from V and 3 bases from J; bases unmatched to any gene: 4. CDR3 length: 13 residues. The CDR3 DNA follows: TGTGCCAGTGGCGGACAGGGTACAGATACGCAGTATTTT. It encodes CASGGQGTDTQYF.

This clonotype came up many times. The rearrangement links TRBV14 to TRBJ1-1, with 7 bases fitting TRBD1. J gave up 5 bases and V 6 bases, and 6 bases lay outside the gene matches. This CDR3 spans 13 amino acids. The germline gives CDR1 SGHDN, CDR2 FVKESK. The CDR3: CASSFGTATEAFF. The CDR3 DNA is TGTGCCAGCAGTTTCGGGACAGCGACTGAAGCTTTCTTT.

This clonotype has at least ten counts. The V call is TRBV3-1, the J call TRBJ2-2; 7 bases match TRBD1. CDR3 length: 15 residues. CDR1 LGHDT and CDR2 YNNKEL come from the germline V gene (reference sequence). The trim removed 5 bases at V and 4 bases at J, leaving 7 bases unmatched. The CDR3 loop reads CASSERQGPTGELFF. The CDR3 DNA is TGTGCCAGCAGCGAGAGACAGGGACCCACCGGGGAGCTGTTTTTT.

The gene calls are TRBV7-2 and TRBJ1-4; a weak D match, TRBD1 (5 bases). Germline loops: CDR1 SGHTA, CDR2 FQGNSA. Trimming removed 3 bases at V and 4 bases at J, with 9 bases between. The CDR3 length is 14 residues. This CDR3 reads CASSFAGLNEKLFF. The CDR3 DNA reads TGTGCCAGCAGCTTCGCAGGGCTTAATGAAAAACTGTTTTTT.

This clonotype has only a few counts. The chain couples TRBV27 to TRBJ2-7; maybe TRBD1 (6 bases). From germline, CDR1 is MNHEY and CDR2 SMNVEV (reference sequence). This CDR3 is 16 amino acids long. V gave up 6 bases and J gave up 1 base, with 19 bases separating them. In DNA form, the CDR3 reads TGTGCCAGCAGCCGCGCTTACGGGACACCATCCTACGAGCAGTACTTC. This translates into CASSRAYGTPSYEQYF.

A few counts support this clonotype. The chain has TRBV29-1 and TRBJ2-1; 7 bases agree with TRBD1. J gave up 0 bases and V 6 bases, and 17 bases lay outside the gene matches. The CDR3 loop spans 18 amino acids. CDR1 and CDR2 (germline): SQVTM, ANQGSEA. CDR3 nucleotides: TGCAGCGTAGCCGGGGCCCCAGGGGGAAGAAGCTCCTACAATGAGCAGTTCTTC. Its translation: CSVAGAPGGRSSYNEQFF.

This clonotype was counted many times. The chain joins TRBV12-3 or TRBV12-4 to TRBJ2-7; 7 bases fit TRBD1. There are 13 residues in the CDR3. V lost 3 bases and J lost 13; bases outside the gene matches: 12. The CDR3 sequence is CASSFGTASRSYF. The CDR3 DNA follows: TGTGCCAGCAGTTTTGGGACAGCTAGTCGCAGTTACTTC.

This clonotype was observed a few times. The chain has TRBV20-1 and TRBJ2-5, with D maybe TRBD1 (6 bases). CDR3 length: 13 amino acids. Trimming removed 7 bases from V and 0 bases from J, with 12 bases in between. CDR1 is DFQATT and CDR2 is SNEGSKA in the germline V gene (reference sequence). DNA of the CDR3: TGCAGTGGATTAACAGGGAACCAAGAGACCCAGTACTTC. Encoded protein: CSGLTGNQETQYF.

This clonotype showed up just a few times. CDR3: CASKLAGQTGELFF. In DNA form, the CDR3 reads TGTGCCAGCAAACTCGCCGGTCAGACCGGGGAGCTGTTTTTT. The rearrangement uses TRBV12-3 or TRBV12-4 and TRBJ2-2; no reliable D call. The CDR3 covers 14 residues. V was clipped by 7 bases and J by 5 bases, with 14 bases between them.

There are many counts of this clonotype. The CDR3 protein is CASSQVGREQYF. The DNA for the CDR3 is TGTGCCAGCAGCCAAGTGGGGCGGGAGCAGTACTTC. The rearrangement joins TRBV3-1 to TRBJ2-7; a weak D match, TRBD1 (5 bases). Germline V gives CDR1 LGHDT, CDR2 YNNKEL (reference sequence). The CDR3 is made up of 12 amino acids. The germline V and J ends were trimmed by 1 base and 7 bases, with 8 bases remaining between them.

The gene calls are TRBV28 and TRBJ2-2; 7 bases agree with TRBD1. The V gene end was trimmed by 3 bases and the J gene end by 1 base; junction bases not matched to a gene: 5. Looked up from germline, CDR1 is MDHEN and CDR2 is SYDVKM. This CDR3 is built from 16 residues. The CDR3 region is CASSFYGTENTGELFF. For the CDR3, the DNA is TGTGCCAGCAGTTTCTACGGGACAGAGAACACCGGGGAGCTGTTTTTT.

This clonotype was seen at least ten times. The chain joins TRBV12-3 or TRBV12-4 to TRBJ2-7, with TRBD2 matching over 9 bases. The CDR3 covers 14 residues. The junction had 4 bases not matched to a gene; V was cut back by 3 bases and J by 4 bases. The CDR3 region has the DNA TGTGCCAGCAGTTTCGCGGGGGGGGTTTACGAGCAGTACTTC. It is translated as CASSFAGGVYEQYF.

This clonotype came up many times. V gene TRBV24-1 combines with J gene TRBJ2-5; a possible D gene is TRBD1 (5 bases). Germline loops: CDR1 KGHDR, CDR2 SFDVKD. The length of the CDR3 is 15 residues. Trimming left V 4 bases short and J 0 bases short, with 11 bases between. Written as DNA, the CDR3 is TGTGCCACCAGTGAATCGACAGAGTACCAAGAGACCCAGTACTTC. Translation gives CATSESTEYQETQYF.

This clonotype was recorded many times. The chain is built from TRBV5-6 and TRBJ1-1, with 8 bases matching TRBD1. The CDR3 has 15 residues. After removal of 2 bases from V and 1 base from J, the junction contained 4 bases not matched to a gene. In germline, CDR1 is SGHDT, CDR2 YYEEEE. This CDR3 is CASSLRTGRNTEAFF. As DNA, the CDR3 is TGTGCCAGCAGCTTACGGACAGGGCGGAACACTGAAGCTTTCTTT.

This clonotype has only a few counts. This chain uses TRBV5-6 with TRBJ2-7, with D maybe TRBD2 (6 bases). The CDR3 is made up of 18 amino acids. Germline-derived CDR1 and CDR2 are SGHDT and YYEEEE. V was shortened by 1 base and J by 3 bases, with 23 bases between the two germline ends. The CDR3 DNA is TGTGCCAGCAGCTTGCGCCTGGGACTTCCCAAGGGCGACTACGAGCAGTACTTC. The encoded protein is CASSLRLGLPKGDYEQYF.